Listed below are T cell receptor beta chains from one sample, sequenced in a study of response to subunit inactivated influenza vaccine. TCRdb reprocessed the RT-PCR reads with MiXCR, giving one entry per CDR3 protein. The sample has over 650,000 distinct CDR3 sequences, about 18% seen once. Sequenced here: PBMCs from blood, sampled 5 days after vaccination. The receptors here all came from a man in his forties or fifties who received an inactivated influenza vaccine. Each CDR3 is given with its conserved first and last residue. A D gene is named only where the DNA matches it firmly. The size field is filled for only some rows; it gives once, few, many or a size class.

clone_size,v_call,j_call,d_call,cdr3_nt,cdr3_aa
.,TRBV7-6,TRBJ2-6,.,TGTGCCAGCAGCAGAGGGGCCCCCCTCTCTGGGGCCAACGTCCTGACTTTC,CASSRGAPLSGANVLTF
.,TRBV4-1,TRBJ2-1,TRBD2,TGCGCCAGCAGCCAAGGGGCAGAGGGAGGGTGGGACAATGAGCAGTTCTTC,CASSQGAEGGWDNEQFF
few,TRBV3-1,TRBJ1-1,.,TGTGCCAGCAGCCAAGGGGGGACGAGGACTGAAGCTTTCTTT,CASSQGGTRTEAFF
.,TRBV7-3,TRBJ1-6,.,TGTGCCAGCAGCTTAGGTTCAGGTTTGGATTCACCCCTCCACTTT,CASSLGSGLDSPLHF
few,TRBV20-1,TRBJ2-3,.,TGCAGTGCTACACGACAGCGCACAGATACGCAGTATTTT,CSATRQRTDTQYF
few,TRBV24-1,TRBJ2-1,TRBD2,TGTGCCACCAGTTTGGGGGGGAACTCCTACAATGAGCAGTTCTTC,CATSLGGNSYNEQFF
few,TRBV3-1,TRBJ1-6,TRBD1,TGTGCCAGCAGCCCCGGTGTGGACAGGAATTCACCCCTCCACTTT,CASSPGVDRNSPLHF
few,TRBV4-1,TRBJ1-5,.,TGCGCCAGCAGCCAAGTCCCAGGGGGCAATCAGCCCCAGCATTTT,CASSQVPGGNQPQHF
few,TRBV10-3,TRBJ2-7,TRBD1,TGTGCCATCAGTGAGTATGAGGGGCAGGGGGCCTACGAGCAGTACTTC,CAISEYEGQGAYEQYF
.,TRBV27,TRBJ2-3,.,TGTGCCAGCAGTCCCCGGGCCCGCACAGATACGCAGTATTTT,CASSPRARTDTQYF
few,TRBV6-5,TRBJ2-3,.,TGTGCCAGCAGTTACTCCAGACCTAGCACAGATACGCGGTATTTT,CASSYSRPSTDTRYF
few,TRBV4-2,TRBJ1-5,.,TGTGCCAGCAGCCAAGATTTCCCAGGCGGGGGTCAGCCCCAGCATTTT,CASSQDFPGGGQPQHF
.,TRBV30,TRBJ2-7,.,TGTGCCTGGAGTGATGGAGGTCTGATCTCCGAGCAGTACTTC,CAWSDGGLISEQYF
few,TRBV29-1,TRBJ2-7,.,TGCAGCGTAAAGGGGGGGACTTACGAGCAGTACTTC,CSVKGGTYEQYF
few,TRBV5-6,TRBJ2-2,TRBD1,TGTGCCAGCAGCTTGCGGTCCAGGTTAAGGGGGCCCGGGGAGCTGTTTTTT,CASSLRSRLRGPGELFF
few,TRBV5-1,TRBJ1-6,.,TGCGCCAGCAGCCTCGCGGGGGGAAGATATTCACCCCTCCACTTT,CASSLAGGRYSPLHF
once,TRBV29-1,TRBJ2-3,TRBD2,TGCAGCGTTGAAGAATACGGACTAGCGGGAGATACGCAGTATTTT,CSVEEYGLAGDTQYF
few,TRBV6-5,TRBJ1-2,.,TGTGCCAGCAGTTACGAGGGGGAGGATGGCTACACCTTC,CASSYEGEDGYTF
few,TRBV11-1,TRBJ2-7,.,TGTGCCAGCAGCTTAAGCTCTGGGGCCATCCTGTATGAGCAGTACTTC,CASSLSSGAILYEQYF
many,TRBV6-2/TRBV6-3,TRBJ1-2,.,TGTGCCAGCACTTCGACACCGGCTAACTATGGCTACACCTTC,CASTSTPANYGYTF
.,TRBV4-2,TRBJ2-1,TRBD2,TGTGCCAGCAGCCAAGACTTTAGCGGGGAAACTCCCTTGGACAATGAGCAGTTCTTC,CASSQDFSGETPLDNEQFF
.,TRBV9,TRBJ1-6,.,TGTGCCAGCAGCCCACAGGGCTCGGGCCCCCTCCACTTT,CASSPQGSGPLHF
many,TRBV7-9,TRBJ2-7,.,TGTGCCAGCAGCTTAGGGGGGTCCACCCCCGGCGAGCAGTACTTC,CASSLGGSTPGEQYF
medium-sized,TRBV6-9,TRBJ2-4,.,TGTGCCAGCAGTCCCCTTCGGCGGACACCAATAGCCAAAAACATTCAGTACTTC,CASSPLRRTPIAKNIQYF
many,TRBV12-3/TRBV12-4,TRBJ2-7,.,TGTGCCAGCACCATTGGGGCCCGCGGCGAGCAGTACTTC,CASTIGARGEQYF
.,TRBV24-1,TRBJ2-6,.,TGTGCCACCAGTGGTCAAGGGGACCTTGGTGGGGCCAACGTCCTGACTTTC,CATSGQGDLGGANVLTF
few,TRBV12-3/TRBV12-4,TRBJ1-1,TRBD1,TGTGCCAGCAGCCGGACAGGGGGGAACCTAATGAACACTGAAGCTTTCTTT,CASSRTGGNLMNTEAFF
few,TRBV6-1,TRBJ2-6,.,TGTGCCAGCAGTGAAGATCCCCAGGGAGCCAACGTCCTGACTTTC,CASSEDPQGANVLTF
few,TRBV28,TRBJ2-1,TRBD2,TGTGCCTGCGGGGTGGGAGGGTCCTACAATGAGCAGTTCTTC,CACGVGGSYNEQFF
few,TRBV13,TRBJ2-7,.,TGTGCCAGCAGCTTAGCTAGGGGAAACTACGAGCAGTACTTC,CASSLARGNYEQYF
.,TRBV12-3/TRBV12-4,TRBJ2-2,.,TGTGCCAGCAGTTTTTGGGAAACCGGGGAGCTGTTTTTT,CASSFWETGELFF
.,TRBV2,TRBJ2-5,TRBD2,TGTGCCAGCAAGTGGGCTAGCGGGGTTCAAGAGACCCAGTACTTC,CASKWASGVQETQYF
many,TRBV5-1,TRBJ1-6,TRBD1,TGCGCCAGCAGCTTGGATACAGGGGACTCACCCCTCCACTTT,CASSLDTGDSPLHF
many,TRBV20-1,TRBJ2-1,.,TGCAGTGCTAGTCACAGGGGACTCGGGAATGAGCAGTTCTTC,CSASHRGLGNEQFF
.,TRBV7-2,TRBJ2-7,.,TGTGCCAGCAGCTTATCCGCCGGGACATCTTTTTCCGAGCAGTACTTC,CASSLSAGTSFSEQYF
many,TRBV27,TRBJ2-1,.,TGTGCCAGCCGCCCCCGGGAAGGATGGTCCTACAATGAGCAGTTCTTC,CASRPREGWSYNEQFF
many,TRBV7-2,TRBJ2-7,TRBD2,TGTGCCAGCAGCTTAGGCCTAGCGGGAGGTTCCTACGAGCAGTACTTC,CASSLGLAGGSYEQYF
few,TRBV7-3,TRBJ2-1,TRBD2,TGTGCCAGCAGCCAGGGGACTAGCGCGTACAATGAGCAGTTCTTC,CASSQGTSAYNEQFF
.,TRBV12-3/TRBV12-4,TRBJ1-5,.,TGTGCCAGCAGTCCCAGGAAAGGGGAGAACAATCAGCCCCAGCATTTT,CASSPRKGENNQPQHF
many,TRBV20-1,TRBJ2-7,TRBD1,TGCAGTGCTAGAGAGGGGACAGGGAGGTACGAGCAGTACTTC,CSAREGTGRYEQYF
many,TRBV6-4,TRBJ2-1,TRBD2,TGTGCCAGCAGTGACAGGACTAGCGGGGGCCCTATTAGCTCCTACAATGAGCAGTTCTTC,CASSDRTSGGPISSYNEQFF
.,TRBV15,TRBJ2-3,.,TGTGCCACCAGCGCCGAGGGGCGGTTCACAGATACGCAGTATTTT,CATSAEGRFTDTQYF
few,TRBV5-1,TRBJ2-3,TRBD1,TGCGCCAGCAGCTGGAGCCAGGGGGCTTACCGGACAGATACGCAGTATTTT,CASSWSQGAYRTDTQYF
.,TRBV27,TRBJ2-1,TRBD2,TGTGCCAGCAGTTTATCGCTAAAATCCACGGGAGGCGGCTCCTACAATGAGCAGTTCTTC,CASSLSLKSTGGGSYNEQFF
few,TRBV20-1,TRBJ2-1,TRBD2,TGCAGTGCTAGGCCCGGGACTAGCGAAGGGAATGAGCAGTTCTTC,CSARPGTSEGNEQFF
few,TRBV27,TRBJ2-2,TRBD2,TGTGCCAGCAGTTTAAAGCGGGGGCTCGACACCGGGGAGCTGTTTTTT,CASSLKRGLDTGELFF
.,TRBV28,TRBJ2-7,.,TGTGCCAGCAGTTGGGTCAGGGGCTACGAGCAGTACTTC,CASSWVRGYEQYF
few,TRBV10-3,TRBJ2-3,.,TGTGCCACCGCCAAGGAGGCATTCGGGGATACGCAGTATTTT,CATAKEAFGDTQYF
few,TRBV9,TRBJ2-3,.,TGTGCCAGCAGCCAACGGACTGGCTCACTGGATACGCAGTATTTT,CASSQRTGSLDTQYF
.,TRBV6-5,TRBJ2-7,.,TGTGCCAGCAGTTGGCATAGGACCAAGGACTACGAGCAGTACTTC,CASSWHRTKDYEQYF
few,TRBV20-1,TRBJ2-7,.,TGCAGTGCGCGCTCCGGGACCCCCTCCTACGAGCAGTACTTC,CSARSGTPSYEQYF
.,TRBV20-1,TRBJ2-3,.,TGCAGTGCTAGGGGGGTCCCGCGGACTTCGGGCACAGATACGCAGTATTTT,CSARGVPRTSGTDTQYF
.,TRBV24-1,TRBJ2-5,.,TGTGCCACCTCAAGCGAACCAGGGTCGGAGACCCAGTACTTC,CATSSEPGSETQYF
many,TRBV12-3/TRBV12-4,TRBJ1-5,TRBD1,TGTGCCAGCAGTTCCTGGACAGGGAATCAGCCCCAGCATTTT,CASSSWTGNQPQHF
few,TRBV6-5,TRBJ2-7,TRBD1,TGTGCCAGCAGTTACGACAGGGGGAACTACGAGCAGTACTTC,CASSYDRGNYEQYF
.,TRBV5-1,TRBJ2-5,.,TGCGCCAGCAGCCTACATAGCGGCCAAGAGACCCAGTACTTC,CASSLHSGQETQYF